This entry is about one T cell receptor (beta chain). These data originate in a study of blood T cell repertoires in COVID-19. Here immunoSEQ multiplex PCR was the method, and the copy in TCRdb shows in-frame clones only, minus some. Altogether roughly 140,000 clones are present, roughly 80% being singletons, with the ten largest covering 3.5% to 4.5%. The CDR3 length is 15 residues. Trimming removed 2 bases from V and 1 base from J; junction bases left unmatched: 1. CDR1 is SGHTA, CDR2 FQGTGA, per germline. Sequenced input: peripheral blood. The rearrangement uses TRBV7-3 and TRBJ2-2, with 7 bases identical to TRBD1. This receptor was taken from an elderly woman with acute or convalescent COVID-19. The CDR3 sequence: CASSLGDRNTGELFF. As DNA, the CDR3 is TGTGCCAGCAGCTTAGGGGACAGGAACACCGGGGAGCTGTTTTTT.